The following is a T cell receptor beta chain sequence with its context. Its antigen is not known. This sample was taken from a study of T cells after yellow fever vaccination. Study results and caveats: It was a weaker secondary response, yet one that peaked faster, at day 5 versus 15. Across the CD4 and CD8 compartments, a small share of clonotypes was present in both.

CDR3 length: 16 amino acids. CDR1 and CDR2 from the germline V gene are SGHRS and YFSETQ. The V end lost 1 base, the J end lost 0 bases, and 11 bases lay between the germline ends. The study made its TCR cDNA through 5'RACE template switching. That step introduced a universal primer site along with UMIs. TCRdb called the 5' RACE reads again in MiXCR, with one record for every CDR3 protein. This table holds about 300,000 distinct CDR3 sequences, roughly 8.7% found once. The chain recombines TRBV5-1 with TRBJ2-1; D perhaps matches TRBD2 (5 bases). The sequence was obtained from a man aged 18 to 30 who received the YFV17D yellow fever vaccine. The sample consisted of CD4+ T cells sorted from PBMCs, taken 5 days after the yellow fever booster vaccination. DNA for the CDR3: TGCGCCAGCAGCTTGATCCCGGGGAGCTCCTACAATGAGCAGTTCTTC. As protein: CASSLIPGSSYNEQFF.